This T cell receptor (beta chain) was captured in a study of OX40 agonist ivuxolimab in advanced cancers. In the study overall: The patients received agonistic anti-OX40 (CD134) antibody ivuxolimab. Hepatocellular carcinoma, melanoma, renal cell or head and neck cancer affected the dose-escalation patients. Partial responses were achieved by three patients: one hepatocellular carcinoma, two cutaneous melanoma.

TCRdb's copy holds only in-frame clones and misses some; the assay was immunoSEQ multiplex PCR. The sample shows under 50,000 clones, 88% of them seen only once. Study-wide points: Researchers did not determine the expanded peripheral T cells' antigen specificity.

Trimming removed 3 bases from V and 5 bases from J, with 7 bases in between. The germline V gene has CDR1 LNHDA and CDR2 SQIVND (reference sequence). This CDR3 has 12 residues. As for this clone: Its antigen is unknown.

The sequence was obtained from an adult with an advanced solid tumor such as melanoma, head and neck, liver or kidney cancer. The input for sequencing was CD4+ or CD8+ T cells sorted from blood, taken in a trial of the OX40 agonist ivuxolimab. The chain uses TRBV19 and TRBJ1-2; D is unclear. The CDR3 DNA sequence: TGTGCCAGTAGTATTAGTGGTTATGGCTACACCTTC. It is translated as CASSISGYGYTF.